This T cell receptor beta chain comes out of a study of blood T cells in healthy people across ages. Alongside a J-beta primer mix, a sample-barcoded 5' primer served in a second PCR lasting roughly 7 to 12 cycles. MiXCR, applied by TCRdb to the 5' RACE reads, yields one record per CDR3 protein. Among approximately 790,000 distinct CDR3 sequences listed, about 62% were seen once. Each sample yielded at least 6 million isolated PBMCs. Input material: blood. This TCR was sampled from a man between 25 and 39 years old in good health.

The CDR3 coding sequence is TGTGCCAGCAGCTTAAATATGGGGGGTGGTGGGCACGAGCAGTACTTC. It codes for CASSLNMGGGGHEQYF. The chain joins TRBV7-3 to TRBJ2-5; weak D call: TRBD2 (6 bases). The J call may not be correct, given that the DNA end is closer to TRBJ2-7. This CDR3 has 16 amino acids. Germline V gene sequence: CDR1 SGHTA, CDR2 FQGTGA.